The clone carrying this TCR beta chain was seen many times. This specimen belongs to a study of human T cells and chemical hapten exposure. At the level of the study: DPC 0.01% went on the upper back by patch test, with reading at 6 days.

Time point described: patch test 3, about 24 weeks after DPC sensitization. Treatment here: therapeutic diphenylcyclopropenone sensitization with weekly scalp DPC. MiXCR was run by TCRdb on the RACE reads, yielding one entry per CDR3 protein. The table records more than 70,000 distinct CDR3 sequences, under 13% of them present only once. The germline V gene has CDR1 SQVTM and CDR2 ANQGSEA. CDR3 size: 12 residues. Trimming stripped 4 bases from V and 0 bases from J, with 5 bases between. The source was whole blood, collected in connection with sensitization to the hapten diphenylcyclopropenone (DPC). V usage is TRBV29-1 and J usage is TRBJ2-3, with D uncertain. The sequence was obtained from a young woman with alopecia areata. Some clones in this sample may be carry-over from other donors' samples. The CDR3 DNA reads TGCAGCGTTGCATGGAGCACAGATACGCAGTATTTT. This encodes CSVAWSTDTQYF.